The sample holds many counts of the clone carrying this TCR beta chain. The antigen remains unidentified. Germline CDR1 and CDR2: SGHRS and YFSETQ. The CDR3 extends over 13 amino acids. V dropped 9 bases and J dropped 0 bases, with 9 bases sitting between them. This sample was taken from a study of CD8 T cells in ankylosing spondylitis. Study-wide results and limits: Within peripheral blood, clones linked to disease were CD8+ and relatively rare. Some motif variants had been reported before (in reactive arthritis synovial fluid and blood).

TCRdb recomputed calls from the 5' RACE reads with MiXCR, one row per CDR3 protein. The table records fewer than 250,000 distinct CDR3 sequences, roughly a tenth of them present only once. This clonotype was sampled from a male donor with ankylosing spondylitis or in good health (not recorded which). This chain connects TRBV5-1 to TRBJ2-2; weak D call: TRBD1 (6 bases). The sample taken for sequencing was blood, either unsorted or a sorted T cell fraction (not recorded which). CDR3 sequence (DNA): TGCGCCACCGGACAGCCGAACACCGGGGAGCTGTTTTTT. Translating gives CATGQPNTGELFF.